The sample holds many counts of the clone carrying this T cell receptor (beta chain). This sample was taken from a study of blood T cells in healthy people across ages. Study context: Template switching picked up about one barcoded beta molecule for each two T cells.

Sample donors were healthy Caucasian individuals that came from Russia, aged roughly 6 to 100. Primers used in a second PCR of about 7 to 11 cycles were a sample-barcoded 5' primer and a J-beta primer mix. Every cDNA molecule bore a tag from a template-switch adaptor containing 12 random nucleotides. All samples yielded 2.5 million or more CDR3-containing paired-end reads. TCRdb recomputed calls from the 5' RACE reads with MiXCR, one row per CDR3 protein. The sample holds over 500,000 distinct CDR3 sequences, roughly half seen once. V was pared by 1 base and J by 9 bases, with 16 bases between. CDR3 length: 15 amino acids.

This clonotype originated in a woman older than 75 in good health. Sequenced: blood. This chain joins TRBV12-3 or TRBV12-4 and TRBJ1-5, with no clear D. Here the CDR3 reads CASSLVAASKGPQHF. The CDR3 nucleotides read TGTGCCAGCAGTTTAGTGGCAGCCTCCAAGGGGCCCCAGCATTTT.